The present entry profiles one T cell receptor (beta chain) with its context. As yet, its antigen is unknown. This sample was included in a study of T cell repertoires in cytomegalovirus infection. Overall study: CMV epitopes in the study were HLA-C-restricted (recently identified) and HLA-B-restricted (well studied). It was the public TCR beta signatures that indicated both CMV infection and matching HLA type. Study results and caveats: Carriers of CMV and the relevant HLA type were discriminated by public TCR beta frequency. CMV-specific TCR beta clonotypes restricted by HLA-C were the ones dominating the ex vivo response.

Trimming cost V 0 bases and J 5 bases, with 14 bases left between them. CDR3 length: 16 amino acids. The germline CDR1 and CDR2 sequences are SGDLS and YYNGEE. MiXCR, applied by TCRdb to the reads, yields one record per CDR3 protein. The table records about 920,000 distinct CDR3 sequences, 25% to 40% of them present only once. This receptor was taken from a human donor in good health (CMV status not recorded). Some clones in this sample may be carry-over from other donors' samples. The chain is built from TRBV9 and TRBJ2-2; a weak D match, TRBD1 (6 bases). The source was cultured CD8+ T cells from PBMCs, collected from culture after CMV antigen stimulation. CDR3 nucleotides: TGTGCCAGCAGCGTAGCTGAAACAGGGTCGACCGGGGAGCTGTTTTTT. Protein sequence: CASSVAETGSTGELFF.